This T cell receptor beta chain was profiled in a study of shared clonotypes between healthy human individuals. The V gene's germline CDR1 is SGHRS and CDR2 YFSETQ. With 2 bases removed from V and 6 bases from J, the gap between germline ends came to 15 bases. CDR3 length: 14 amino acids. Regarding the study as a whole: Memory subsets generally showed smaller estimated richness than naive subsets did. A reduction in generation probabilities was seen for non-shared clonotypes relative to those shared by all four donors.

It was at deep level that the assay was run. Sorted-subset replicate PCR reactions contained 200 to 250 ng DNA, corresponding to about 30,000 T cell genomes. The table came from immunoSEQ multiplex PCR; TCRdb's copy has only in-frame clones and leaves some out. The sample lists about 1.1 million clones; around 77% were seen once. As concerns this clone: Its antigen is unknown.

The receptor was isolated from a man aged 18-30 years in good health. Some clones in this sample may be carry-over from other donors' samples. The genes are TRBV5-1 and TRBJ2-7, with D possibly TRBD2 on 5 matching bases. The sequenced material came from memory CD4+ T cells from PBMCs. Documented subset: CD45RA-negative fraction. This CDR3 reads CASSFREQHGEQYF. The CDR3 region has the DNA TGCGCCAGCAGCTTCCGGGAACAGCACGGCGAGCAGTACTTC.